These 13 T cell receptor beta chains were sequenced from one sample in a study of identical twins. TCRdb itself ran the 5' RACE reads through MiXCR, one entry per CDR3 protein. The sample consists of 1,800,000 or so distinct CDR3 sequences, roughly a third of them appearing once. Sequenced sample: cord blood. The source of these receptors is a newborn girl in good health.

The genes are TRBV11-2 and TRBJ2-1, with 9 bases fitting TRBD2. Germline V gene data show CDR1 as SGHAT and CDR2 as FQNNGV. With 1 base clipped from V and 8 bases from J, the junction kept 12 bases outside the gene matches. The CDR3 consists of 17 residues. CDR3 in amino acids: CASSLALAGYPHDEQFF. CDR3 coding DNA: TGTGCCAGCAGCTTAGCCCTAGCGGGGTACCCTCACGATGAGCAGTTCTTC. Variable domain in full (rest from reference TRBV11-2 and TRBJ2-1): EAGVAQSPRYKIIEKRQSVAFWCNPISGHATLYWYQQILGQGPKLLIQFQNNGVVDDSQLPKDRFSAERLKGVDSTLKIQPAKLEDSAVYLCASSLALAGYPHDEQFFGPGTRLTVL.

The chain links TRBV4-1 to TRBJ2-1, with 7 positions matching TRBD2. There are 15 residues in the CDR3. The V and J ends lost 5 bases and 2 bases, in that order; junction bases with no gene match: 6. Per germline, CDR1 MGHRA and CDR2 YSYEKL. CDR3 in amino acids: CASSERGSAYNEQFF. The CDR3 nucleotides are TGCGCCAGCAGCGAGCGGGGTTCCGCCTACAATGAGCAGTTCTTC.

This clonotype was seen at least ten times. V and J are TRBV7-2 and TRBJ2-5, with TRBD2 identical over 9 bases. The J segment lost 2 bases and the V segment lost 5 bases, leaving 3 bases of the junction unmatched. The V gene's germline CDR1 is SGHTA and CDR2 FQGNSA. The CDR3 is 14 residues long. CDR3 loop: CASSPGLAQETQYF. CDR3 DNA sequence: TGTGCCAGCAGCCCGGGACTAGCTCAAGAGACCCAGTACTTC. Looking up the rest from reference TRBV7-2 and TRBJ2-5 gives the full variable domain: GAGVSQSPSNKVTEKGKDVELRCDPISGHTALYWYRQSLGQGLEFLIYFQGNSAPDKSGLPSDRFSAERTGGSVSTLTIQRTQQEDSAVYLCASSPGLAQETQYFGPGTRLLVL.

This clonotype has more than one count but fewer than ten. This chain connects TRBV12-3 or TRBV12-4 to TRBJ2-5; TRBD2 matches at 7 bases. V shed 3 bases and J 5 bases; nucleotides not matched to a gene: 12. The CDR3 consists of 16 residues. The CDR3 loop is CASSFPNQRGQETQYF. CDR3 nucleotides: TGTGCCAGCAGTTTTCCCAATCAGCGGGGTCAGGAGACCCAGTACTTC.

This clonotype was seen more than once but under ten times. The J gene is TRBJ1-4, the V gene TRBV12-3 or TRBV12-4, with D possibly matching TRBD1 (5 bases). V was pared by 6 bases and J by 4 bases, with 15 bases between. The CDR3 spans 15 residues. This CDR3 reads CASSEWGVGNEKLFF. In DNA form, the CDR3 reads TGTGCCAGCAGCGAGTGGGGGGTGGGTAATGAAAAACTGTTTTTT.

J is TRBJ1-1 and V is TRBV14, with TRBD1 as a possible D gene (5 bases). Per germline, CDR1 SGHDN and CDR2 FVKESK. The CDR3 is made up of 17 amino acids. V was trimmed by 4 bases and J by 3 bases, leaving 21 bases between them. CDR3 region: CASSLTGGAPWDTEAFF. CDR3 sequence (DNA): TGTGCCAGCAGCCTTACGGGAGGGGCACCTTGGGACACTGAAGCTTTCTTT.

A word on this clonotype: The junction departs from germline at one end; a sequencing error may be responsible. The chain uses TRBV24-1 and TRBJ2-5; 8 bases match TRBD1. The length of the CDR3 is 15 residues. CDR1 is KGHDR and CDR2 is SFDVKD in the germline V gene. The CDR3, as DNA: TGTGCCACCAGTGATCTGGGACAGGTTCAAGAGGCCCAGTACTTC. Translated: CATSDLGQVQEAQYF.

The chain uses TRBV20-1 and TRBJ2-1; D might be TRBD2 (5 bases). CDR1 is DFQATT and CDR2 is SNEGSKA in the germline V gene (reference sequence). CDR3 length: 15 amino acids. The V and J ends lost 4 bases and 8 bases respectively, with 21 bases between them. CDR3 in amino acids: CSATRAASSVHEQFF. In DNA, the CDR3 is TGCAGTGCTACTAGGGCGGCTAGCTCCGTCCATGAGCAGTTCTTC.

The chain has TRBV19 and TRBJ1-5; no definite D call. Germline CDR1 is LNHDA and CDR2 is SQIVND (reference sequence). This CDR3 region has 13 residues. Trimming pared 3 bases from V and 1 base from J, leaving 4 bases between. CDR3 coding DNA: TGTGCCAGTAGTATTCCCAGCAATCAGCCCCAGCATTTT. Translated, it gives CASSIPSNQPQHF.

The chain joins TRBV12-3 or TRBV12-4 to TRBJ1-6; TRBD1 agrees at 10 bases. The CDR3 length is 16 residues. Losses at the gene ends were 6 bases for V and 6 bases for J; bases not matched to a gene: 8. The DNA of the CDR3 is TGTGCCAGCAGCCTGGGGCGGGACAGGGGTAATTCACCCCTCCACTTT. Amino acid sequence: CASSLGRDRGNSPLHF.

This clonotype was seen more than once but under ten times. This sequence joins TRBV7-2 and TRBJ2-2; D not certain. The germline V and J ends were trimmed by 2 bases and 8 bases, with 15 bases remaining between them. This CDR3 spans 15 amino acids. The germline V gene encodes CDR1 SGHTA and CDR2 FQGNSA. CDR3 nucleotides: TGTGCCAGCAGCTTACTGCCACATTCGCTGGGGGAGCTGTTTTTT. Its translation is CASSLLPHSLGELFF.

This chain uses TRBV24-1 with TRBJ1-2; D not resolved. The germline CDR1 and CDR2 sequences are KGHDR and SFDVKD. Deletions cut 3 bases from V and 7 bases from J, with 5 bases between. The CDR3 consists of 11 residues. This CDR3 reads CATSDTGGYTF. The CDR3 coding sequence is TGTGCCACCAGTGATACTGGTGGCTACACCTTC.

J is TRBJ2-1 and V is TRBV3-1; TRBD1 or TRBD2 may be the D gene (5 bases each). Germline values: CDR1 LGHDT, CDR2 YNNKEL (reference sequence). V was pared by 4 bases and J by 4 bases, with 14 bases between. The CDR3 extends over 15 amino acids. The CDR3 region is CASSPFEGQYNEQFF. The CDR3 nucleotides are TGTGCCAGCAGCCCGTTTGAGGGGCAGTACAATGAGCAGTTCTTC.